The next 31 T cell receptor beta chains were all read from a single sample in a study of blood T cell repertoires in COVID-19. Clones were read by immunoSEQ multiplex PCR, and TCRdb kept only the in-frame ones, dropping some. The sample shows about 78,000 clones, roughly 86% of them seen only once. Specimen: peripheral blood. The receptors here all came from a man aged 45-60 years with active or convalescent COVID-19.

V usage is TRBV18 and J usage is TRBJ1-1; TRBD1 matches at 7 bases. The CDR3 length is 14 residues. CDR1 and CDR2 from the germline V gene are KGHSH and LQKENI. The J segment lost 5 bases and the V segment lost 4 bases, leaving 7 bases of the junction unmatched. The CDR3 DNA is TGTGCCAGCTCACAGGGGGCGCCTGGAACTGAAGCTTTCTTT. It encodes CASSQGAPGTEAFF.

The gene calls are TRBV5-1 and TRBJ1-4; D perhaps matches TRBD1 (6 bases). Germline V lookup: CDR1 SGHRS, CDR2 YFSETQ. Trimming removed 5 bases from V and 4 bases from J, with 15 bases in between. This CDR3 region has 15 residues. CDR3 DNA: TGCGCCAGCAGGTCAGGGGAAGGGTATAATGAAAAACTGTTTTTT. Its translation is CASRSGEGYNEKLFF.

This rearrangement joins TRBV10-2 to TRBJ1-2, with a tentative D call TRBD1 (5 bases). V lost 2 bases, J lost 6 bases, and 16 bases lay in between. CDR3 length: 15 residues. Germline V gene sequence: CDR1 WSHSY, CDR2 SAAADI. CDR3 nucleotide sequence: TGCGCCAGCAGTGAGATATTGGGGCAGGTCGATGGCTACACCTTC. It is translated as CASSEILGQVDGYTF.

The gene calls are TRBV11-2 and TRBJ2-1, with D unresolved. Germline-derived CDR1 and CDR2 are SGHAT and FQNNGV. V lost 5 bases and J lost 5, with 7 bases in between. This CDR3 has 12 residues. The CDR3 region has the DNA TGTGCCAGCAGCCTGCAGGACAATGAGCAGTTCTTC. It encodes CASSLQDNEQFF.

This chain uses TRBV28 with TRBJ1-5, with TRBD1 matching 8 bases. Germline CDR1 reads MDHEN; CDR2 reads SYDVKM. V was pared by 5 bases and J by 5 bases, with 5 bases of the junction left unmatched. This CDR3 has 14 amino acids. CDR3 nucleotides: TGTGCCAGCAGTCGCCAGGGGGCTGATCAGCCCCAGCATTTT. Encoded protein: CASSRQGADQPQHF.

This clone was seen just once. CDR3 region: CASSSGADTQYF. For the CDR3, the DNA is TGTGCCAGCAGCTCTGGAGCAGATACGCAGTATTTT. V usage is TRBV28 and J usage is TRBJ2-3; unclear D gene. The germline V gene encodes CDR1 MDHEN and CDR2 SYDVKM. Deletions cut 6 bases from V and 4 bases from J, with 8 bases between. The CDR3 is 12 amino acids.

The rearrangement joins TRBV28 to TRBJ2-6; D is possibly TRBD1 (5 bases). Germline lookup yields CDR1 MDHEN and CDR2 SYDVKM. The ends were cut back, 2 bases at V and 2 bases at J, with 7 bases in the middle. The CDR3 length is 15 residues. The CDR3 sequence is CASSLQGTGANVLTF. The CDR3 nucleotides read TGTGCCAGCAGTTTACAGGGCACTGGGGCCAACGTCCTGACTTTC.

The genes are TRBV5-1 and TRBJ2-1; weak D call: TRBD1 (5 bases). Germline values: CDR1 SGHRS, CDR2 YFSETQ. Trimming removed 4 bases at V and 5 bases at J, with 16 bases between. The CDR3 is 15 residues long. The DNA for the CDR3 is TGCGCCAGCAGCACTCAGGGATCCCAACACAATGAGCAGTTCTTC. Its protein is CASSTQGSQHNEQFF.

This clone came up a few times. The chain has TRBV6-6 and TRBJ1-6; D unresolved. The germline V gene has CDR1 MNHNY and CDR2 SVGAGI (reference sequence). The CDR3 contains 14 residues. V was shortened by 0 bases and J by 6 bases, with 6 bases between the two germline ends. The CDR3 is CASSYSELNSPLHF. In nucleotides, the CDR3 is TGTGCCAGCAGTTACTCCGAACTTAATTCACCCCTCCACTTT.

V is TRBV5-1 and J is TRBJ2-1; D possibly corresponds to TRBD1 (6 bases). V gave up 4 bases and J gave up 9 bases, with 17 bases separating them. Looked up from germline, CDR1 is SGHRS and CDR2 is YFSETQ. This CDR3 has 14 amino acids. Here the CDR3 DNA reads TGCGCCAGCAGCAATGTCCAGGGGTCAGTTGAGCAGTTCTTC. It is translated as CASSNVQGSVEQFF.

This clone was recorded only once. The rearrangement joins TRBV6-1 to TRBJ2-5; 8 bases map to TRBD1. CDR1 MNHNS and CDR2 SASEGT come from the germline V gene. This CDR3 is built from 15 residues. With 3 bases clipped from V and 2 bases from J, the junction kept 5 bases outside the gene matches. CDR3 region: CASSDWGTGQETQYF. The CDR3 DNA follows: TGTGCCAGCAGTGATTGGGGGACAGGACAAGAGACCCAGTACTTC.

The rearrangement links TRBV6-5 to TRBJ2-1; TRBD1 matches 7 bases. Trimming cost V 8 bases and J 0 bases; bases outside gene matches: 1. CDR1 and CDR2 from the germline V gene are MNHEY and SVGAGI. There are 13 residues in the CDR3. The CDR3 region is CASGTDSYNEQFF. DNA for the CDR3: TGTGCCAGCGGGACAGACTCCTACAATGAGCAGTTCTTC.

This clone was counted once. The chain joins TRBV5-1 to TRBJ2-5; tentative D call: TRBD1 (6 bases). This CDR3 is 16 amino acids long. Germline loops: CDR1 SGHRS, CDR2 YFSETQ. V lost 0 bases to trimming and J lost 2 bases, with 14 bases between them. The CDR3 here is CASSLADQGSQETQYF. DNA for the CDR3: TGCGCCAGCAGCTTGGCTGATCAGGGGTCACAAGAGACCCAGTACTTC.

The chain recombines TRBV15 with TRBJ1-6; the D is unclear. V lost 0 bases and J lost 9, with 9 bases in between. There are 14 residues in the CDR3. Per the germline V gene, CDR1 is LNHNV and CDR2 is YYDKDF (reference sequence). The CDR3 DNA sequence: TGTGCCACCAGCAGAGATTTTGGAGGTTCACCCCTCCACTTT. Its protein is CATSRDFGGSPLHF.

The rearrangement uses TRBV18 and TRBJ1-3; no clear D gene. Germline assignment: CDR1 KGHSH and CDR2 LQKENI. CDR3 length: 17 residues. The V end was cut by 4 bases, the J end by 4 bases, with 20 bases between. CDR3 DNA: TGTGCCAGCTCACTGCCCCATGGAGGATCGGGGGGAAACACCATATATTTT. It translates to CASSLPHGGSGGNTIYF.

The rearrangement joins TRBV11-3 to TRBJ2-3, with 11 bases that match TRBD2. The CDR3 loop spans 16 amino acids. Germline-derived CDR1 and CDR2 are SGHNT and YENEEA. V gave up 1 base and J gave up 0 bases; unmatched junction bases: 0. CDR3 nucleotides: TGTGCCAGCAGCTTAGGACTAGCGGGGAGCACAGATACGCAGTATTTT. Its translation is CASSLGLAGSTDTQYF.

J is TRBJ1-5 and V is TRBV28, with a weak D call TRBD1 (5 bases). V lost 6 bases and J lost 0, with 15 bases in between. The germline gives CDR1 MDHEN, CDR2 SYDVKM. The CDR3 spans 16 residues. The CDR3 here is CASSRTGENSNQPQHF. The CDR3 DNA reads as TGTGCCAGCAGCCGAACGGGGGAGAATAGCAATCAGCCCCAGCATTTT.

V and J are TRBV5-1 and TRBJ2-1; 10 bases map to TRBD2. Germline V gene data show CDR1 as SGHRS and CDR2 as YFSETQ. V was clipped by 2 bases and J by 2 bases; unmatched bases: 4. This CDR3 has 16 amino acids. DNA for the CDR3: TGCGCCAGCAGCTTCGATAGCGGGGGGACCTACAATGAGCAGTTCTTC. It yields the protein CASSFDSGGTYNEQFF. Full variable domain (remainder filled in from reference TRBV5-1 and TRBJ2-1): KAGVTQTPRYLIKTRGQQVTLSCSPISGHRSVSWYQQTPGQGLQFLFEYFSETQRNKGNFPGRFSGRQFSNSRSEMNVSTLELGDSALYLCASSFDSGGTYNEQFFGPGTRLTVL.

The genes are TRBV10-1 and TRBJ1-5; TRBD1 matches 9 bases. Germline trimming cut 7 bases from V and 7 bases from J; bases unmatched to any gene: 8. CDR1 is WNHNN, CDR2 SYGVQD, per germline (reference sequence). This CDR3 contains 14 residues. CDR3 protein: CASTTGGSRQPQHF. In nucleotides, the CDR3 is TGCGCCAGCACCACAGGGGGCTCGAGGCAGCCCCAGCATTTT.

This clone occurred a few times. The chain joins TRBV6-2 or TRBV6-3 to TRBJ2-5; TRBD2 aligns across 8 bases. The CDR3 length is 16 residues. The V gene end was trimmed by 6 bases and the J gene end by 5 bases; junction bases not matched to a gene: 14. Germline lookup yields CDR1 MNHEY and CDR2 SVGEGT. The CDR3 region has the DNA TGTGCCAGCAGCGGTCTACGGGGGGGCTCCTGGGAGACCCAGTACTTC. Its protein is CASSGLRGGSWETQYF.

This chain links TRBV27 with TRBJ2-3; tentatively, D is TRBD1 (6 bases). This CDR3 region has 13 residues. Looked up from germline, CDR1 is MNHEY and CDR2 is SMNVEV (reference sequence). The V end lost 0 bases, the J end lost 6 bases, and 7 bases lay between the germline ends. The CDR3 region is CASSLSRGDTQYF. CDR3 DNA sequence: TGTGCCAGCAGTTTATCGAGGGGGGATACGCAGTATTTT.

CDR3 DNA: TGTGCCAGCAGCTTATACTACCCCCCGGAACAGTACTTC. Protein: CASSLYYPPEQYF. V and J are TRBV7-2 and TRBJ2-7, with no clear D. This CDR3 spans 13 amino acids. The V and J ends lost 2 bases and 10 bases respectively, with 15 bases between them. Germline-derived CDR1 and CDR2 are SGHTA and FQGNSA. The variable domain in full, completed from reference TRBV7-2 and TRBJ2-7, reads GAGVSQSPSNKVTEKGKDVELRCDPISGHTALYWYRQSLGQGLEFLIYFQGNSAPDKSGLPSDRFSAERTGGSVSTLTIQRTQQEDSAVYLCASSLYYPPEQYFGPGTRLTVT.

The J gene is TRBJ2-1, the V gene TRBV19; D is unclear. Germline V gives CDR1 LNHDA, CDR2 SQIVND (reference sequence). This CDR3 region has 15 residues. V lost 7 bases to trimming and J lost 4 bases, with 17 bases between them. The CDR3 coding sequence is TGTGCCAGTACCGAACGAGGCGGCTCGTACAATGAGCAGTTCTTC. This gives the protein CASTERGGSYNEQFF.

The chain carries TRBV5-6 and TRBJ1-6; D gene uncertain. Germline lookup yields CDR1 SGHDT and CDR2 YYEEEE. V gave up 4 bases and J gave up 10 bases, with 9 bases separating them. This CDR3 is built from 12 residues. The CDR3 reads CASSSLESPLHF. In nucleotides, the CDR3 is TGTGCCAGCAGCAGCTTAGAATCACCCCTCCACTTT.

The V and J genes are TRBV3-1 (or the pseudogene TRBV3-2) and TRBJ1-2; a weak D match, TRBD1 (6 bases). The germline V gene encodes CDR1 LGHDT and CDR2 YNNKEL (reference sequence). This CDR3 has 16 residues. V lost 4 bases and J 2 bases, leaving 17 bases between the germline ends. The DNA for the CDR3 is TGTGCCAGCAGCCCAGCAAGCGGGGGGCTCAACTATGGCTACACCTTC. It specifies CASSPASGGLNYGYTF.

The CDR3 region is CASSPLSPADTQYF. In nucleotides, the CDR3 is TGCGCCAGCAGCCCACTCTCTCCTGCGGATACGCAGTATTTT. The V gene is TRBV5-1, the J gene TRBJ2-3; D uncertain. CDR1 is SGHRS and CDR2 is YFSETQ in the germline V gene. The CDR3 totals 14 residues. The V and J ends lost 4 bases and 6 bases respectively, with 15 bases between them.

The CDR3 spells CASSPPPGKNTGELFF. The CDR3 DNA sequence: TGTGCCAGCTCACCACCCCCAGGGAAGAACACCGGGGAGCTGTTTTTT. The gene calls are TRBV18 and TRBJ2-2; possible D gene TRBD1, 5 bases. The ends were cut back, 0 bases at V and 1 base at J, with 9 bases in the middle. Germline CDR1 and CDR2: KGHSH and LQKENI. There are 16 residues in the CDR3.

This clone was observed a handful of times. The rearrangement uses TRBV24-1 and TRBJ2-1; 11 bases are a match to TRBD2. CDR3 length: 15 residues. V shed 9 bases, J shed 4 bases, and the junction held 7 bases outside the gene matches. CDR1 and CDR2 from the germline V gene are KGHDR and SFDVKD. The CDR3 DNA follows: TGTGCCACCCGACCTACTAGCGGGGGTTACAATGAGCAGTTCTTC. It translates to CATRPTSGGYNEQFF.

This clone was detected only once. V gene TRBV18 combines with J gene TRBJ2-1; TRBD2 agrees at 10 bases. The V gene end was trimmed by 3 bases and the J gene end by 4 bases; junction bases not matched to a gene: 3. Germline assignment: CDR1 KGHSH and CDR2 LQKENI. This CDR3 region has 15 residues. The CDR3 sequence: CASSPPSGGYNEQFF. Here the CDR3 DNA reads TGTGCCAGCTCACCTCCTAGCGGGGGTTACAATGAGCAGTTCTTC.

The chain joins TRBV3-1 (or the pseudogene TRBV3-2) to TRBJ2-2, with TRBD1 matching over 7 bases. The CDR3 has 13 amino acids. Germline values: CDR1 LGHDT, CDR2 YNNKEL (reference sequence). Trimming at V came to 4 bases and at J to 9 bases, leaving 5 bases not matched to a gene. The CDR3 here is CASSLGQYRELFF. CDR3 nucleotide sequence: TGTGCCAGCAGCCTGGGACAGTACAGGGAGCTGTTTTTT.

The chain uses TRBV6-5 and TRBJ2-7; 10 positions agree with TRBD1. CDR3 length: 14 amino acids. CDR1 MNHEY and CDR2 SVGAGI come from the germline V gene. With V trimmed by 6 bases and J by 1 base, 3 bases remained unmatched. In nucleotides, the CDR3 is TGTGCCAGCAGCCGGGACAGGGGATCCTACGAGCAGTACTTC. This translates into CASSRDRGSYEQYF.